This record looks at one T cell receptor beta chain sequence and its context. The PCR had 60 Vbeta and 13 Jbeta primers. Some clones are missing from TCRdb's copy, which holds only in-frame ones; the method was immunoSEQ multiplex PCR. The listing records some 150,000 clones. This specimen comes from a study of cytomegalovirus exposure and HLA in healthy donors. V lost 3 bases and J lost 1, with 8 bases in between. The germline V gene has CDR1 SGHDT and CDR2 YYEEEE. The length of the CDR3 is 14 residues. This rearrangement joins TRBV5-6 to TRBJ1-5; D may be TRBD1 (6 bases). The sample consisted of PBMCs. The receptor's source is a middle-aged man in good health and CMV-seronegative. CDR3 sequence reads: CASSSGQSNQPQHF. As DNA, the CDR3 is TGTGCCAGCAGCTCCGGACAGAGCAATCAGCCCCAGCATTTT.